The entry below gives a single T cell receptor beta chain sequence along with its context. Its antigen is not known. The CDR3 is 13 amino acids. Germline V gene lookup returns CDR1 SGHTA and CDR2 FQGNSA. The germline V and J ends were trimmed by 0 bases and 11 bases, with 13 bases remaining between them. Measured with immunoSEQ multiplex PCR; TCRdb has only the in-frame clones, and not every one. This sample has tens of thousands of clones, with roughly 87% found just once. This specimen comes from a study of PD-L1 blockade in urothelial cancer. Notes on the study in general: Prediction of better survival came from below-median pretreatment blood TCR clonality. At 3 weeks on treatment, tumor-associated clones expanded more with durable benefit.

The receptor was derived from a man aged 55-75 years with urothelial cancer. Sequenced here: PBMCs, sampled around atezolizumab (anti-PD-L1) treatment. The genes are TRBV7-2 and TRBJ1-1; D gene unclear. CDR3 sequence: CASSLAGSGGAFF. The DNA for the CDR3 is TGTGCCAGCAGCTTAGCGGGATCTGGAGGGGCTTTCTTT.